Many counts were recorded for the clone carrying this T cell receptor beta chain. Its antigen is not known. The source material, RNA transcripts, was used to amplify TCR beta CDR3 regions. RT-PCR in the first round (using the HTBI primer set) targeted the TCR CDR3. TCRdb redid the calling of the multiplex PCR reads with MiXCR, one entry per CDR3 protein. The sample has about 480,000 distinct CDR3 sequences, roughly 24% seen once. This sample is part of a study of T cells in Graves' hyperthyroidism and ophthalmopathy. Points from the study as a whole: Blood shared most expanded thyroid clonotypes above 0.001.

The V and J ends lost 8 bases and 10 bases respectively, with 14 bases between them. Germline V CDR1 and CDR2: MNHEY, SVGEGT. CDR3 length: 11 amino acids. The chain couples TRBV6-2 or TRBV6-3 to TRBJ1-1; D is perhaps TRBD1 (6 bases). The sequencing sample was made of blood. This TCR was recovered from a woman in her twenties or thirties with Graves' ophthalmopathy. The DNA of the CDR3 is TGTGCCAGCGGCAGAGGGGGGCTAGCTTTCTTT. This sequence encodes CASGRGGLAFF.